Each of the 5 T cell receptor beta chains below was sequenced from the same sample in a study of T-cell reconstitution after alpha-beta-depleted transplantation in children (dated by TCRdb to the mid-2010s). This sample's treatment or condition label indicates: allogeneic hematopoietic cell transplantation with graft depleted of TCRalphabeta T cells and CD19 B cells. The receptor library was made with PCR. Sequencing used an Illumina HiSeq 2500. TCR library preparation used molecular barcoding, with unique molecular identifiers applied to normalize quantification of the TCRbeta repertoire. The public reads were quality trimmed at Q25 with fastp and then assembled into clones with MiXCR by TCRdb, keeping productive beta chains. Rows are combined by CDR3 protein, so each entry shows the most common genes and DNA. For this sample the table gives about 870,000 distinct CDR3 sequences, of which less than 20% were detected only once. Approximately 5% of the sample is taken by the ten largest.

The sequenced sample was PBMCs, mostly from graft donor cells, obtained 360 days after TCRalphabeta/CD19-depleted stem cell transplant. These receptors came from a male patient between 5 and 17 years old who had a stem cell transplant for acute lymphoblastic leukemia, so the T cells may come from the graft donor.

This clonotype was seen more than once but under ten times. V gene TRBV24-1 combines with J gene TRBJ2-1, with 7 nucleotides matching TRBD2. Trimming took 6 bases from V and 0 from J; bases not matched to a gene: 4. The CDR3 extends over 15 amino acids. CDR1 is KGHDR, CDR2 SFDVKD, per germline. The CDR3 DNA reads as TGTGCCACCAGTCCCAGGGAGGGCTCCTACAATGAGCAGTTCTTC. The encoded protein is CATSPREGSYNEQFF.

Comment on this clonotype: A much larger clone differs from this one at a single base, so this may be a read error. The gene calls are TRBV7-3 and TRBJ1-1; perhaps TRBD1 as D (5 bases). The V gene lost 3 bases and the J gene lost 8 bases, with 13 bases spanning the gap. The germline V gene encodes CDR1 SGHTA and CDR2 FQGTGA. The CDR3 is 13 residues long. The CDR3 DNA reads TGTGCCAGCAGCTTCGGACATGGCACCGAAGCTTTCTTT. It codes for CASSFGHGTEAFF.

The chain combines TRBV15 with TRBJ2-3; D is perhaps TRBD1 or TRBD2 (5 bases each). The V end was cut by 5 bases, the J end by 8 bases, with 17 bases between. The CDR3 length is 14 residues. CDR1 is LNHNV and CDR2 is YYDKDF in the germline V gene (reference sequence). CDR3 DNA: TGTGCCACCAGCTTACTAGATCATAGGGGTACGCAGTATTTT. Translation gives CATSLLDHRGTQYF.

This clonotype was detected a few times. V usage is TRBV4-2 and J usage is TRBJ1-2; D might be TRBD1 (5 bases). The CDR3 totals 14 residues. V was cut by 10 bases and J by 3 bases, with 18 bases left in between. Germline values: CDR1 LGHNA, CDR2 YNFKEQ. CDR3 protein: CAIQSDRPHYGYTF. The CDR3 bases are TGTGCCATTCAAAGCGACAGACCCCACTATGGCTACACCTTC.

The chain is built from TRBV27 and TRBJ2-7; 11 bases are shared with TRBD2. The CDR3 contains 14 residues. Trimming took 7 bases from V and 6 from J; bases not matched to a gene: 8. Germline CDR1 and CDR2: MNHEY and SMNVEV (reference sequence). The DNA for the CDR3 is TGTGCCAGCAAGGTAATAGCGGGAGGGGTCGAGCAGTACTTC. Amino acids: CASKVIAGGVEQYF.